This entry lists 16 T cell receptor beta chains sequenced from one sample in a study of regulatory T cells in long-lasting Graves disease. Relying on iRepertoire HTBI primers and Arm-PCR of CDR3 regions, the team built TCR beta libraries. TCRdb reprocessed the multiplex PCR reads with MiXCR, giving one entry per CDR3 protein. The table lists approximately 470,000 distinct CDR3 sequences, less than 25% of them singletons, with 6.5% to 8% in the top ten. The sample's time point: persistent/refractory GD, antithyroid drugs over 5 years with positive TRAb. The TCR library was made from RNA extracted from PBMCs. The sample was peripheral blood mononuclear cells (PBMCs), taken when the disease was refractory, from a patient treated with antithyroid drugs. All receptors derive from a female donor with Graves disease.

This clonotype was picked up many times. The genes are TRBV9 and TRBJ2-7; 10 nucleotides match TRBD1. Trimming removed 3 bases from V and 0 bases from J; junction bases left unmatched: 3. This CDR3 is 15 amino acids long. Germline CDR1 SGDLS, CDR2 YYNGEE. The CDR3 coding sequence is TGTGCCAGCAGCGAGGGGACAGGGGCCTCCTACGAGCAGTACTTC. Amino acid sequence: CASSEGTGASYEQYF.

This clonotype was seen many times. J is TRBJ1-2 and V is TRBV7-2; D call uncertain. The CDR3 sequence is 15 residues long. V gave up 7 bases and J gave up 0 bases, with 15 bases separating them. The germline gives CDR1 SGHTA, CDR2 FQGNSA. CDR3 nucleotide sequence: TGTGCCAGCACCCTCGGACGGAATCCTAACTATGGCTACACCTTC. Translating gives CASTLGRNPNYGYTF.

Points on this clonotype: A much larger clone lies one base from this, so it may be a read error. This sequence joins TRBV11-2 and TRBJ2-5; possibly TRBD1 or TRBD2 for D (6 bases each). Looked up from germline, CDR1 is SGHAT and CDR2 is FQNNGV. CDR3 length: 15 amino acids. In DNA form, the CDR3 reads TGTGCCAGCAGCTTAGTTTATGGGGGGCTGGAGATCCAGTACTTC. It codes for CASSLVYGGLEIQYF.

This clonotype appeared a few times. The V gene is TRBV2, the J gene TRBJ2-7, with TRBD1 matching 8 bases. CDR1 is SNHLY and CDR2 is FYNNEI in the germline V gene. Losses at the gene ends were 7 bases for V and 4 bases for J; bases not matched to a gene: 12. This CDR3 has 15 residues. The CDR3 DNA reads TGTGCCAGCAACAGGGGGGACGGAGGGGCTTACGAGCAGTACTTC. This codes for CASNRGDGGAYEQYF.

This clonotype has only a few counts. The V and J genes are TRBV28 and TRBJ1-3; D is uncertain. The V and J ends lost 7 bases and 0 bases respectively, with 13 bases between them. The length of the CDR3 is 15 residues. Germline V gene sequence: CDR1 MDHEN, CDR2 SYDVKM. DNA of the CDR3: TGTGCCAGCATTCCCTCGGGCCGCTCTGGAAACACCATATATTTT. This codes for CASIPSGRSGNTIYF.

The rearrangement uses TRBV20-1 and TRBJ2-5; TRBD2 agrees at 10 bases. The J call may be mistaken, given a closer DNA end match to TRBJ2-1. This CDR3 is built from 15 residues. Germline V CDR1 and CDR2: DFQATT, SNEGSKA (reference sequence). The CDR3 region is CSARERLAGYNEQFF. The CDR3 coding sequence is TGCAGTGCTAGAGAGAGACTAGCGGGTTACAATGAGCAGTTCTTC.

This clonotype has at least ten counts. The chain couples TRBV28 to TRBJ1-4; D remains unclear. V was pared by 6 bases and J by 8 bases, with 16 bases between. The CDR3 has 14 residues. Germline CDR1 and CDR2: MDHEN and SYDVKM. CDR3 region: CASSPVMGWEKLFF. The CDR3 region has the DNA TGTGCCAGCAGCCCGGTGATGGGGTGGGAAAAACTGTTTTTT.

This clonotype was counted a few times. The chain carries TRBV7-6 and TRBJ2-7; the D gene is possibly TRBD1 (6 bases). The V end was cut by 0 bases, the J end by 0 bases, with 9 bases between. Germline lookup yields CDR1 SGHVS and CDR2 FNYEAQ. This CDR3 has 15 residues. The CDR3, as DNA: TGTGCCAGCAGCTTAGCAGAGGGGGTCTCCTACGAGCAGTACTTC. This translates into CASSLAEGVSYEQYF.

The chain has TRBV7-9 and TRBJ2-7; tentative D call: TRBD2 (6 bases). CDR1 and CDR2 (germline): SEHNR, FQNEAQ (reference sequence). The CDR3 is 15 amino acids. The germline V and J ends were trimmed by 5 bases and 4 bases, with 18 bases remaining between them. CDR3 coding DNA: TGTGCCAGCAGCGCCCGTGGGGACTCCACATACGAGCAGTACTTC. This sequence encodes CASSARGDSTYEQYF. Full variable domain (outside the CDR3, taken from reference TRBV7-9 and TRBJ2-7): DTGVSQNPRHKITKRGQNVTFRCDPISEHNRLYWYRQTLGQGPEFLTYFQNEAQLEKSRLLSDRFSAERPKGSFSTLEIQRTEQGDSAMYLCASSARGDSTYEQYFGPGTRLTVT.

The V gene is TRBV7-9, the J gene TRBJ2-7; 8 bases agree with TRBD2. The length of the CDR3 is 16 residues. CDR1 is SEHNR and CDR2 is FQNEAQ in the germline V gene (reference sequence). With V trimmed by 4 bases and J by 0 bases, 8 bases remained unmatched. CDR3 DNA sequence: TGTGCCAGCAGCTCTTCGTCGGGGGGGAGCTCCTACGAGCAGTACTTC. Amino acids: CASSSSSGGSSYEQYF.

This sequence joins TRBV4-1 and TRBJ1-1; 7 bases are shared with TRBD1. Losses at the gene ends were 3 bases for V and 3 bases for J; bases not matched to a gene: 7. The germline gives CDR1 MGHRA, CDR2 YSYEKL. The CDR3 has 15 amino acids. Here the CDR3 DNA reads TGCGCCAGCAGCCAGATCGACAGGGCGGACACTGAAGCTTTCTTT. It yields the protein CASSQIDRADTEAFF.

This clonotype has just a few counts. The V call is TRBV29-1, the J call TRBJ1-2, with D maybe TRBD1 (6 bases). The CDR3 extends over 14 amino acids. With 6 bases removed from V and 3 bases from J, the gap between germline ends came to 17 bases. Germline lookup yields CDR1 SQVTM and CDR2 ANQGSEA. The CDR3 sequence is CSVHKRGRDYGYTF. CDR3 DNA: TGCAGCGTCCATAAGCGGGGGCGGGACTATGGCTACACCTTC.

This clonotype was picked up many times. The genes are TRBV11-2 and TRBJ2-2, with 10 bases matching TRBD2. The J segment lost 4 bases and the V segment lost 2 bases, leaving 13 bases of the junction unmatched. This CDR3 spans 19 amino acids. From germline, CDR1 is SGHAT and CDR2 FQNNGV. CDR3 DNA: TGTGCCAGCAGCTTACCCCGTTGGCTAGCGGGAGTAGGCACCGGGGAGCTGTTTTTT. This sequence encodes CASSLPRWLAGVGTGELFF.

The CDR3 nucleotides read TGTGCCAGCAGCCAAGTGGGGCGGGAGGACGCGCAGTATTTT. This translates into CASSQVGREDAQYF. The chain has TRBV3-1 and TRBJ2-3; 8 bases map to TRBD2. Germline loops: CDR1 LGHDT, CDR2 YNNKEL (reference sequence). V trimming: 1 base; J trimming: 10 bases; junction bases outside the gene matches: 7. This CDR3 spans 14 amino acids.

This chain uses TRBV20-1 with TRBJ1-6, with D unclear. V was pared by 2 bases and J by 8 bases, with 4 bases between. Germline CDR1 and CDR2: DFQATT and SNEGSKA (reference sequence). The CDR3 loop spans 11 amino acids. This CDR3 reads CSARKDSPLHF. As DNA, the CDR3 is TGCAGTGCTAGAAAGGATTCACCCCTCCACTTT.

CDR3 sequence (DNA): TGTGCCAGCAGTTCCCCCGGGTCCCCTGGGGAGCAGTACTTC. Encoded protein: CASSSPGSPGEQYF. The chain employs TRBV25-1 and TRBJ2-7; no clear D gene. This CDR3 comprises 14 residues. V was shortened by 5 bases and J by 7 bases, with 18 bases between the two germline ends. CDR1 is MGHDK and CDR2 is SYGVNS in the germline V gene.